The 22 T cell receptor beta chains given below trace back to one sample, sequenced in a study of breast tumors, draining lymph nodes, adjacent tissues. TCRdb used MiXCR to reprocess the multiplex PCR reads, holding one entry per CDR3 protein. The sample contains under 250,000 distinct CDR3 sequences, about 30% of which appear only once. Axillary draining lymph nodes of breast cancer patients supplied the node samples. The specimen was axillary lymph node tissue. Source of these receptors: a female donor with breast cancer. Some clones in this sample may be carry-over from other donors' samples.

Ten or more counts support this clonotype. V usage is TRBV18 and J usage is TRBJ1-5; no definite D call. The germline gives CDR1 KGHSH, CDR2 LQKENI. The V end lost 4 bases, the J end lost 5 bases, and 15 bases lay between the germline ends. The CDR3 totals 15 residues. The CDR3 region is CASSLKGPGDQPQHF. CDR3 sequence (DNA): TGTGCCAGCTCACTAAAGGGCCCAGGAGATCAGCCCCAGCATTTT.

This clonotype was counted many times. This chain connects TRBV24-1 to TRBJ2-1, with D unclear. CDR1 is KGHDR, CDR2 SFDVKD, per germline. V was pared by 1 base and J by 10 bases, with 13 bases between. This CDR3 is built from 14 residues. This CDR3 reads CATSDFNGHGEQFF. CDR3 sequence (DNA): TGTGCCACCAGTGATTTTAACGGGCACGGGGAGCAGTTCTTC.

Ten or more counts support this clonotype. This chain joins TRBV18 and TRBJ1-2, with D possibly being TRBD1 (5 bases). The ends were cut back, 6 bases at V and 8 bases at J, with 13 bases in the middle. This CDR3 region has 12 residues. Per the germline V gene, CDR1 is KGHSH and CDR2 is LQKENI. CDR3 protein: CASSRDDFGYTF. CDR3 nucleotides: TGTGCCAGCTCCCGGGACGATTTCGGCTACACCTTC.

The table lists this clonotype with many counts. The V gene is TRBV2, the J gene TRBJ2-1; 8 bases are shared with TRBD2. The CDR3 is 13 amino acids. The germline CDR1 and CDR2 sequences are SNHLY and FYNNEI. V shed 5 bases and J 5 bases; nucleotides not matched to a gene: 2. The CDR3 sequence: CASSLLADNEQFF. Here the CDR3 DNA reads TGTGCCAGCAGTTTACTAGCGGACAATGAGCAGTTCTTC.

The table lists this clonotype with a few counts. A read error may explain this, as a much larger clone is one base away. This chain connects TRBV20-1 to TRBJ2-1; D is ambiguous. The germline V gene encodes CDR1 DFQATT and CDR2 SNEGSKA (reference sequence). CDR3 length: 12 amino acids. CDR3 in amino acids: CSAGAGYNEPFF. CDR3 DNA sequence: TGCAGTGCTGGTGCTGGCTACAATGAGCCGTTCTTC.

This clonotype appeared many times. This chain connects TRBV11-2 to TRBJ2-7; no clear D gene. CDR3 length: 14 residues. Germline V CDR1 and CDR2: SGHAT, FQNNGV. V was pared by 2 bases and J by 0 bases, with 8 bases between. CDR3 region: CASSLPLSSYEQYF. In DNA form, the CDR3 reads TGTGCCAGCAGCTTACCCCTGAGCTCCTACGAGCAGTACTTC.

In this sample, this clonotype turned up a few times. V is TRBV2 and J is TRBJ1-1; D perhaps matches TRBD1 (6 bases). Germline loops: CDR1 SNHLY, CDR2 FYNNEI. This CDR3 comprises 12 residues. V shed 8 bases and J shed 5 bases, with 12 bases lying between them. CDR3 amino acids: CASLGGPTEAFF. The CDR3, as DNA: TGTGCCAGCCTTGGGGGGCCTACTGAAGCTTTCTTT.

This clonotype appeared once. J is TRBJ2-5 and V is TRBV11-2, with D hard to call. Deletions cut 2 bases from V and 4 bases from J, with 11 bases between. This CDR3 has 14 amino acids. Germline CDR1 reads SGHAT; CDR2 reads FQNNGV. CDR3 sequence reads: CASSLSGLPETQYF. The CDR3 DNA reads as TGTGCCAGCAGCTTATCCGGCCTCCCAGAGACCCAGTACTTC.

The CDR3 DNA reads TGTGCCAGCGGACAGGGGGCGTCGCCTAATGAAAAACTGTTTTTT. Translated: CASGQGASPNEKLFF. The chain is built from TRBV28 and TRBJ1-4; 11 bases line up with TRBD1. V shed 8 bases, J shed 3 bases, and the junction held 5 bases outside the gene matches. The CDR3 contains 15 residues. Germline V gene sequence: CDR1 MDHEN, CDR2 SYDVKM.

The chain links TRBV30 to TRBJ2-4, with TRBD2 identical over 8 bases. The CDR3 totals 11 residues. The germline V gene encodes CDR1 GTSNPN and CDR2 SVGIG (reference sequence). Losses at the gene ends were 0 bases for V and 15 bases for J; bases not matched to a gene: 4. This CDR3 reads CAWSVGSGRYF. CDR3 DNA sequence: TGTGCCTGGAGTGTTGGAAGCGGGAGGTACTTC.

This clonotype was recorded at least ten times. V is TRBV5-1 and J is TRBJ2-7, with 8 bases identical to TRBD1. Trimming at V came to 4 bases and at J to 2 bases, leaving 5 bases not matched to a gene. Germline-derived CDR1 and CDR2 are SGHRS and YFSETQ. The CDR3 is 14 residues long. CDR3 bases: TGCGCCAGCAGCCCAGGGGGCAGGGCCTACGAGCAGTACTTC. Translation: CASSPGGRAYEQYF.

This clonotype was found many times. The rearrangement joins TRBV20-1 to TRBJ2-1, with TRBD2 matching over 12 bases. The J segment lost 4 bases and the V segment lost 6 bases, leaving 7 bases of the junction unmatched. The CDR3 contains 15 residues. Germline V lookup: CDR1 DFQATT, CDR2 SNEGSKA (reference sequence). The CDR3 reads CSAIGLAGRYNEQFF. Written as DNA, the CDR3 is TGCAGTGCCATTGGACTAGCGGGACGTTACAATGAGCAGTTCTTC.

Concerning this clonotype: A much more abundant neighbour one base away suggests this may be a read error. The chain uses TRBV7-3 and TRBJ1-1; possible D gene TRBD1, 6 bases. The CDR3 extends over 15 amino acids. Germline values: CDR1 SGHTA, CDR2 FQGTGA. The germline V and J ends were trimmed by 1 base and 3 bases, with 12 bases remaining between them. The CDR3 nucleotides are TGTGCCAGCAGCTTAAGGGGGGGCCTTGACACTGAAGCTTTCTTT. Translated: CASSLRGGLDTEAFF.

This clonotype was recorded only once. This clone may be a read error of a much larger clone one base away. The chain has TRBV5-8 and TRBJ2-1; D is undetermined. The CDR3 contains 15 residues. The V end lost 5 bases, the J end lost 0 bases, and 12 bases lay between the germline ends. The germline V gene encodes CDR1 SGHTS and CDR2 YDEGEE. The CDR3 sequence: CASSIVRTSYNEQFF. CDR3 nucleotides: TGTGCCAGCAGTATTGTCAGGACCTCCTACAATGAGCAGTTCTTC.

The chain combines TRBV11-2 with TRBJ1-2, with 7 bases aligning to TRBD1. Germline V gives CDR1 SGHAT, CDR2 FQNNGV. The CDR3 has 13 residues. Trimming removed 3 bases from V and 8 bases from J; junction bases left unmatched: 6. For the CDR3, the DNA is TGTGCCAGCAGCTTTACAGGGGCTAGGGGCTACACCTTC. This gives the protein CASSFTGARGYTF.

The chain carries TRBV5-1 and TRBJ2-3; TRBD2 agrees at 11 bases. The CDR3 has 17 amino acids. Per germline, CDR1 SGHRS and CDR2 YFSETQ. J lost 0 bases, V lost 5 bases, and 8 bases had no gene match. Written as DNA, the CDR3 is TGCGCCAGCAGAACCGGGACTAGCGGATCTAGCACAGATACGCAGTATTTT. Amino acids: CASRTGTSGSSTDTQYF.

This clonotype was detected ten times or more. The rearrangement joins TRBV20-1 to TRBJ2-7; TRBD1 matches 7 bases. The CDR3 covers 14 residues. Germline V gene sequence: CDR1 DFQATT, CDR2 SNEGSKA (reference sequence). CDR3 amino acids: CSWGEGAGVDEQYF. In nucleotides, the CDR3 is TGCAGCTGGGGAGAGGGGGCGGGTGTGGACGAGCAGTACTTC.

Details on this clonotype: A much more abundant neighbour one base away suggests this may be a read error. Lacking the conserved final phenylalanine or tryptophan, this CDR3 likely reflects a read error. This chain connects TRBV5-8 to TRBJ2-5; the D gene is possibly TRBD1 (6 bases). CDR3 size: 15 residues. V was pared by 0 bases and J by 1 base, with 10 bases between. The V gene's germline CDR1 is SGHTS and CDR2 YDEGEE. CDR3 amino acids: CASSLGQVRQETQYI. CDR3 DNA: TGTGCCAGCAGCTTGGGACAGGTTCGCCAAGAGACCCAGTACATC.

The chain carries TRBV6-2 or TRBV6-3 and TRBJ2-7; D could derive from TRBD1 or TRBD2 (5 bases each). The CDR3 totals 15 residues. Trimming pared 4 bases from V and 0 bases from J, leaving 13 bases between. Germline CDR1 and CDR2: MNHEY and SVGEGT. The CDR3 sequence is CASSWGSLSSYEQYF. The DNA for the CDR3 is TGTGCCAGCAGTTGGGGGAGTTTAAGCTCCTACGAGCAGTACTTC.

This clonotype was seen repeatedly, ten times or more. This chain uses TRBV11-2 with TRBJ2-3, with unresolved D. The V and J ends lost 7 bases and 4 bases respectively, with 6 bases between them. The germline CDR1 and CDR2 sequences are SGHAT and FQNNGV. The CDR3 loop spans 11 amino acids. CDR3 loop: CASTLADTQYF. The CDR3 bases are TGTGCCAGCACCCTGGCAGATACGCAGTATTTT. The variable domain in full, completed from reference TRBV11-2 and TRBJ2-3, reads EAGVAQSPRYKIIEKRQSVAFWCNPISGHATLYWYQQILGQGPKLLIQFQNNGVVDDSQLPKDRFSAERLKGVDSTLKIQPAKLEDSAVYLCASTLADTQYFGPGTRLTVL.

This clonotype was observed at least ten times. The chain carries TRBV5-5 and TRBJ2-1; D is perhaps TRBD2 (6 bases). The V gene's germline CDR1 is SGHKS and CDR2 YYEKEE (reference sequence). This CDR3 spans 15 amino acids. The V end was cut by 0 bases, the J end by 4 bases, with 11 bases between. CDR3 coding DNA: TGTGCCAGCAGCTTGGATATGACTAGTTACAATGAGCAGTTCTTC. This encodes CASSLDMTSYNEQFF.

As to this clonotype: A much larger clone is a single base away; this may be a read error. The V call is TRBV6-5, the J call TRBJ2-7; D unclear. The germline CDR1 and CDR2 sequences are MNHEY and SVGAGI. CDR3 length equals 12 residues. V lost 5 bases and J 6 bases, leaving 11 bases between the germline ends. The CDR3 sequence is CASSPSSGEQYF. For the CDR3, the DNA is TGTGCCAGCAGTCCGAGTTCAGGCGAGCAGTACTTC.